These 2 T cell receptor beta chains share one sample of origin, sequenced in a study of Graves' ophthalmopathy and Graves' hyperthyroidism. RNA transcripts were the source from which TCR beta CDR3 regions were amplified. In the first round, RT-PCR was carried out with HTBI primers, and a multiplex PCR formed the second round. TCRdb reprocessed the multiplex PCR reads with MiXCR, giving one entry per CDR3 protein. There are around 1,000,000 distinct CDR3 sequences in the sample; about 35% occur only once, and around 10% lies in the top ten. Input material: peripheral blood or thyroid tissue (not recorded which). These TCRs come from an adult man with Graves' hyperthyroidism.

The chain recombines TRBV19 with TRBJ1-1; 7 bases align to TRBD1. CDR3 length: 15 amino acids. The germline gives CDR1 LNHDA, CDR2 SQIVND (reference sequence). The trim removed 8 bases at V and 3 bases at J, leaving 12 bases unmatched. DNA of the CDR3: TGTGCCAGTGTAGGGGGCGCGGTTTGGGACACTGAAGCTTTCTTT. Translation gives CASVGGAVWDTEAFF.

This clonotype was counted at least ten times. The rearrangement links TRBV7-6 to TRBJ1-5, with D possibly TRBD1 on 6 matching bases. This CDR3 comprises 16 residues. With 5 bases removed from V and 2 bases from J, the gap between germline ends came to 16 bases. Germline V gives CDR1 SGHVS, CDR2 FNYEAQ. The CDR3 loop reads CASSPRAGGGNQPQHF. The CDR3 nucleotides are TGTGCCAGCAGCCCCAGGGCGGGGGGCGGCAATCAGCCCCAGCATTTT.